This T cell receptor (beta chain) originates from a study of blood T cells in healthy people across ages (dated by TCRdb to about 2015). In terms of the full investigation: In model experiments, roughly one uniquely barcoded TCR beta cDNA molecule per two T cells was captured by template switching. Age-related changes in TCR beta repertoire diversity were measured in the study by deep sequencing normalized with unique cDNA molecular identifiers. Four age groups were formed from the donors: young (average approximately 15 years), middle-aged (approximately 39), aged (roughly 56) and long-lived (around 82). To avoid experimental bias, donors of different ages were distributed randomly across sequencing lanes. Using the same blood draw, the study looked at two additional independent replicas of 1 million unique cDNA reads for two donors, one aged 18 to 29 and the other aged 80 or older.

V is shortened by 4 bases, J by 6 bases, and the region joining them spans 20 bases. Reading from cysteine to phenylalanine, the CDR3 counts 15 amino acids. The DNA shown is the 45-base CDR3, in frame from base 1. CDR1 and CDR2, per the germline V gene (reference sequence), are DFQATT and SNEGSKA. Systemically healthy Caucasian individuals from Russia, 39 in total and aged about 6 to 100 years, were included as donors. Each donor gave ten milliliters of peripheral blood, drawn into EDTA-treated Vacutainer tubes. Ficoll-Paque density-gradient centrifugation was used to isolate PBMCs, with at least 7 million obtained per sample. Trizol reagent was used to extract total RNA from PBMCs, with at least 5 micrograms per sample. For every donor, flow cytometry on a PBMC aliquot measured the percentage of naive CD45RAhigh/CD27high T cells. The paper's findings and limits, for the study overall: Since profiling was done on bulk unsorted PBMCs, naive and antigen-experienced compartments could not be conclusively compared. Because donor CMV infection status was unknown, age-related changes in expanded clonotypes were potentially confounded. As age increased, observed TCR beta diversity per million T cells dropped in a roughly linear way, and a significant reduction was already evident by age 40. Compared with the aged group, the long-lived group had more naive CD4+ T cells, fewer expanded clones and increased TCR diversity, a pattern suggesting age selection. Estimates of total diversity based on one million sequenced T cells were regarded as lower bounds and as underestimates. Observed TCR beta diversity correlated strongly with the percentage of naive T cells measured by flow cytometry.

The library came from 5' RACE. Sequenced on an Illumina HiSeq 2500. A second PCR of about 7 to 12 cycles was run with a J-beta primer mix and a sample-barcoded 5' primer. Each TCR beta cDNA molecule received a unique molecular identifier from a template-switch 5' adaptor carrying 12 random nucleotides. Each sample yielded at least 2.5 million CDR3-containing paired-end reads. All of the RNA was converted into first-strand cDNA using the Mint cDNA synthesis kit, with a TRBC-specific oligonucleotide serving as the primer. After uracil-DNA glycosylase treatment, a first 18-cycle PCR used universal primers M1SS and BC2_uni_R on all cDNA. As for the original processing: For normalization, 1 million high-quality reads were randomly selected from each sample, with every read carrying a distinct molecular identifier. Reads sharing molecular identifiers were discarded rather than binned into consensus sequences. CDR3 identification, clonotype clustering and error correction used MiTCR with a Q25 quality threshold and the strictest error-elimination algorithm. A nonparametric unseen species model with Euler transformation was used to estimate a lower bound on total TCR beta diversity. TCRdb reran the public reads through fastp at Q25 and MiXCR, keeping productive beta chains. Rows with one shared CDR3 protein collapse into an entry with the most common genes and DNA. V and J calls and clone size were set by TCRdb, not the authors. The sample table contains about 780,000 distinct CDR3 sequences; only one count was recorded for about half of them. Together, the top ten hold 18% of the sample.

Of note for this clonotype: It has no known antigen specificity. Base qualities were left out, and no much larger clone turns up one base away.

Recombination connected TRBV20-1 to TRBJ2-3, and possibly TRBD1, on 5 matching bases. Sequenced material: blood. The sequence derives from a man at least 80 years old in good health. The CDR3 reads CSATQDNTLFDTQYF. The DNA reads as follows: TGCAGTGCTACTCAGGACAATACGTTGTTTGATACGCAGTATTTT.